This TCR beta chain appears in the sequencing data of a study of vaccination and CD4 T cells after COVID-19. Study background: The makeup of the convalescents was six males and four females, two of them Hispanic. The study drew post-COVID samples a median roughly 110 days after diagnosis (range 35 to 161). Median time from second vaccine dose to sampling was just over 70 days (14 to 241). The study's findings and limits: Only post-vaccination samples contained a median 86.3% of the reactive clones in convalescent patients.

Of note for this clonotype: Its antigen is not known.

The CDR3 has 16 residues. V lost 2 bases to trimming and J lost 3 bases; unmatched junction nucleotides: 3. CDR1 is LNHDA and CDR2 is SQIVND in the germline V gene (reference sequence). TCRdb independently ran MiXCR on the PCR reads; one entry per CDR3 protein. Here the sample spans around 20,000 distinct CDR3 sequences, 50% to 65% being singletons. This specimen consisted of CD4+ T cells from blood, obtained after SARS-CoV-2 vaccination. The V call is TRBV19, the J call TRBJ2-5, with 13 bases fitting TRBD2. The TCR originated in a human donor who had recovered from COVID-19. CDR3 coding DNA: TGTGCCAGTAGTATAATTGGACTAGCGGGAGAAGAGACCCAGTACTTC. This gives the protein CASSIIGLAGEETQYF.